The entry below describes one TCR beta chain. The sample comes from a study of neoadjuvant anti-PD-1 for oral cavity cancer. Background on the study: Patients without progression got a fourth dose around day 43.

Measured with immunoSEQ multiplex PCR; TCRdb has only the in-frame clones, and not every one. Counted here are 12,000 or so clones, 60% to 75% occurring once; the ten biggest clones make up under 3%. The sample's time point: after neoadjuvant nivolumab, at surgical resection. The TCR was taken from a person aged 35 to 85 with oral cavity squamous cell carcinoma. Sequencing was performed on PBMCs, taken after nivolumab (anti-PD-1) treatment.

CDR3 in amino acids: CAIGRDDDEKLFF. In nucleotides, the CDR3 is TGTGCCATCGGTAGGGACGATGACGAAAAACTGTTTTTT. V is TRBV28 and J is TRBJ1-4; a weak D match, TRBD1 (5 bases). The CDR3 is 13 residues long. V lost 10 bases, J lost 8 bases, and 17 bases lay in between. Germline values: CDR1 MDHEN, CDR2 SYDVKM.